The 26 T cell receptor beta chains listed next were all sequenced from one sample in a study of CD8+ T cells in alopecia areata. RNA extraction was followed by reverse transcription into cDNA, which acted as the sequencing template. The protocol was immunoSEQ multiplex PCR, while the TCRdb copy is restricted to in-frame clones and leaves out a portion. The data list over 1,500 clones, none observed once; about 50% falls to the top ten. The sequenced sample consisted of lesional skin. These receptors all come from a C3H/HeJ mouse with alopecia areata. The MHC haplotype of the strain is H2-k.

This clone was detected ten times or more. Gene labels here are mouse ones. The read terminates 4 residues ahead of where the CDR3 ends, so the germline J gene completes it. The V call is TRBV15, the J call TRBJ1-2; maybe TRBD1 (6 bases). CDR1 SGHND and CDR2 FRSKSL come from the germline V gene. The CDR3 runs 14 residues. The V gene lost 6 bases and the J gene lost 0 bases, with 11 bases spanning the gap. The part of the CDR3 DNA that was read is TGTGCCAGCAGGCAGGGGCCCTCAAACTCC. It translates to CASRQGPSNS. The full CDR3 protein reads CASRQGPSNSDYTF.

Many counts were recorded for this clone. Gene names denote mouse genes. The read falls 4 residues short of the CDR3 end, and the missing part is taken from the germline J gene. V gene TRBV5 combines with J gene TRBJ2-2; D is unresolved. This CDR3 spans 15 amino acids. In germline, CDR1 is LGHNA, CDR2 YNLKQL (reference sequence). With 0 bases removed from V and 4 bases from J, the gap between germline ends came to 9 bases. Partial CDR3 DNA: TGTGCCAGCAGCCAAGACCCAGGCGGCACCGGG. Protein: CASSQDPGGTG. The whole CDR3 sequence reads CASSQDPGGTGQLYF.

Regarding this clone: At residue 16, the TCRdb amino acid sequence and the translated nucleotide sequence differ, so the protein here is the DNA translation. Genes here carry mouse names. Read coverage stops 3 residues before the CDR3 terminus; the germline J gene supplies the remainder. The sample contains more than one DNA sequence encoding this CDR3. The rearrangement uses TRBV13-1 and TRBJ1-3; 9 bases map to TRBD1. The germline CDR1 and CDR2 sequences are NSHNY and SYGAGN. The length of the CDR3 is 19 residues. CDR3 sequence: CASSDGHRGRRDSGNALYF. Partial CDR3 DNA: TGTGCCAGCAGTGATGGGCACAGGGGGCGTAGGGATTCTGGAAATGCG.

This clone was counted only a few times. This likely reflects a read error, since a far larger clone is one base away. Germline and genes here are mouse. Read sequence stops 4 residues before the CDR3 end, and the germline J gene provides the missing end. Other nucleotide sequences in the sample specify the same CDR3. V and J are TRBV17 and TRBJ2-7; D is ambiguous. Germline CDR1 is MNHDT and CDR2 is YYDKIL. CDR3 length: 13 residues. Trimming shortened V by 5 bases and J by 0 bases, and 8 bases separated the two germline ends. The sequenced part of the CDR3 DNA is TGTGCTAGCAGTTCTGGCGTCTCCTAT. Amino acids: CASSSGVSY. The CDR3 reads in full as CASSSGVSYEQYF.

The table lists this clone with many counts. Gene labels here are mouse ones. The read halts 4 residues ahead of the CDR3 end, with the missing end drawn from the germline J gene. The identical CDR3 is also encoded by other nucleotide sequences in the sample. The chain employs TRBV1 and TRBJ2-4; TRBD2 agrees at 8 bases. V was pared by 0 bases and J by 0 bases, with 8 bases of the junction left unmatched. The CDR3 length is 18 residues. Looked up from germline, CDR1 is NSQYPW and CDR2 is LRSPGD (reference sequence). The CDR3: CTCSADPDWGGSQNTLYF. The DNA read from the CDR3 is TGCACCTGCAGTGCAGATCCGGATTGGGGGGGTAGTCAAAAC.

A few counts support this clone. The listed TCRdb protein conflicts with the DNA translation at residue 10, and the protein shown is translated directly from the DNA. The genes and germline here are from mouse. The observed sequence ends 3 residues before the CDR3 terminus, with the missing tail filled in from the germline J gene. The rearrangement uses TRBV13-3 and TRBJ1-3; D is unclear. The CDR3 is 13 residues long. CDR1 and CDR2 (germline): NNHDY, SYVADS. Partial CDR3 DNA: TGTGCCAGCATCGGCCGGACTGGAAATGCG. Amino acid sequence: CASIGRTGNA. The CDR3 in its entirety is CASIGRTGNALYF.

In the case of this clone: This probably arose from a read error, given a far larger clone one base away. Genes here carry mouse names. The read terminates 4 residues ahead of where the CDR3 ends, so the germline J gene completes it. The gene calls are TRBV31 and TRBJ2-7; 9 nucleotides agree with TRBD2. There are 15 residues in the CDR3. Trimming removed 4 bases from V and 2 bases from J; junction bases left unmatched: 9. Germline CDR1 and CDR2: GKSSPN and SITVG. The sequenced CDR3 bases are TGTGCCTGGACGGACTGGGGAAGGAGCGCCTAT. Its translation: CAWTDWGRSAY. The CDR3, in full, reads CAWTDWGRSAYEQYF.

This clone showed up many times. Germline and genes here are mouse. With the read ending 4 residues before the CDR3 end, the germline J gene is used to fill in that end. This chain connects TRBV19 to TRBJ2-7; 9 bases are shared with TRBD1. This CDR3 has 14 amino acids. The germline V gene encodes CDR1 FNHDT and CDR2 SITEND (reference sequence). The CDR3 DNA, read in part, is TGTGCCAGCAGATCCGTGGACAGGGGCGAT. Its translation: CASRSVDRGD. The entire CDR3 sequence reads CASRSVDRGDEQYF.

This clone was seen only a few times. One base away lies a much larger clone, so this may be a sequencing read error. Genes and germline come from the mouse. The read falls 4 residues short of the CDR3 end, and the missing part is taken from the germline J gene. The chain is built from TRBV12-1 and TRBJ2-3, with 12 bases identical to TRBD2. This CDR3 is built from 16 residues. Germline V gene data show CDR1 as SGHSN and CDR2 as HYEKVE. The V gene end was trimmed by 6 bases and the J gene end by 0 bases; junction bases not matched to a gene: 6. CDR3 residues: CASRDWGAPSAETLYF. CDR3 DNA (partial): TGTGCCAGCAGGGACTGGGGGGCGCCTAGTGCAGAA.

Many counts were recorded for this clone. The genes are named according to mouse. The CDR3 end lies 4 residues beyond the end of the read and is filled in from the germline J gene. The chain carries TRBV29 and TRBJ2-7, with D perhaps TRBD1 (6 bases). CDR1 MSHET and CDR2 SYDVDS come from the germline V gene. V dropped 4 bases and J dropped 0 bases, with 10 bases sitting between them. This CDR3 has 14 residues. CDR3 residues: CASSSRGPSYEQYF. CDR3 bases read: TGTGCTAGCAGTTCCAGGGGACCCTCCTAT.

This clone was observed many times. Here the gene names and germline are mouse. The CDR3 goes on 4 residues after the read ends, and that part is filled in from the germline J gene. The chain has TRBV31 and TRBJ1-1, with D unresolved. The CDR3 is 14 amino acids. V was clipped by 3 bases and J by 1 base, with 12 bases between them. CDR1 is GKSSPN and CDR2 is SITVG in the germline V gene. The sequenced CDR3 bases are TGTGCCTGGAGGCCACTCGACAAAAACACA. Translating gives CAWRPLDKNT. The entire CDR3 reads CAWRPLDKNTEVFF.

Comment on this clone: The gene symbols are mouse symbols. At the DNA level, this CDR3 is encoded by other sequences in the same sample as well. The covered CDR3 bases are TGTGCCAGCAGTATCGGGACAGGCGGCTCCTAT. Translated: CASSIGTGGSY. The whole CDR3 protein is CASSIGTGGSYEQYF. This chain links TRBV13-3 with TRBJ2-7; TRBD1 aligns across 8 bases. The read comes to an end 4 residues before the CDR3 does, leaving the germline J gene to fill in the end. Germline CDR1 NNHDY, CDR2 SYVADS. The ends lost 4 bases at V and 0 bases at J; junction bases unmatched: 6. This CDR3 is 15 amino acids long.

By proportion, this clone is medium-sized (0.01 to 0.1%). Genes here carry mouse names. With the read ending 4 residues before the CDR3 end, the germline J gene is used to fill in that end. This chain uses TRBV16 with TRBJ2-7, with 7 bases fitting TRBD2. This CDR3 comprises 17 residues. The germline gives CDR1 SGHSA, CDR2 FRNQAP. The ends lost 0 bases at V and 0 bases at J; junction bases unmatched: 8. CDR3 bases read: TGTGCAAGCAGCTTAGATGACGGGGGGGTTAGCTCCTAT. The encoded protein is CASSLDDGGVSSY. The CDR3, in full, reads CASSLDDGGVSSYEQYF.

About this clone: These gene names are mouse names. The read stops 4 residues short of the end of the CDR3; the missing end is completed from the germline J gene. The rearrangement joins TRBV24 to TRBJ2-1, with 12 positions matching TRBD2. The CDR3 is 17 residues long. Germline CDR1 is KGHTA and CDR2 is FRNEEI. J gave up 1 base and V 4 bases, and 5 bases lay outside the gene matches. CDR3 bases read: TGTGCCAGCAGTCCCCCGACTGGGGGGGCGAACTATGCT. Translated: CASSPPTGGANYA. The full CDR3 protein reads CASSPPTGGANYAEQFF.

This clone was found many times. Gene names are mouse gene names. Coverage ceases 4 residues before the CDR3 finishes, and the germline J gene fills in the end. The chain couples TRBV1 to TRBJ2-5; D is possibly TRBD1 (6 bases). This CDR3 has 13 residues. Germline assignment: CDR1 NSQYPW and CDR2 LRSPGD (reference sequence). The DNA read from the CDR3 is TGCACCTGCAGTGCAGACGACAGGGAC. This codes for CTCSADDRD. The whole CDR3 sequence is CTCSADDRDTQYF.

At least ten counts were recorded for this clone. Gene names follow the mouse nomenclature. The CDR3 is cut off 4 residues early in the read; its end comes from the germline J gene. The chain links TRBV13-2 to TRBJ2-1; 14 nucleotides agree with TRBD2. Unmatched junction bases numbered 2, after V lost 3 bases and J lost 6 bases. This CDR3 spans 15 amino acids. Germline CDR1 NNHNN, CDR2 SYGAGS (reference sequence). The sequenced part of the CDR3 DNA is TGTGCCAGCGGTGGGGACTGGGGGGGCATTGCT. Translating it yields CASGGDWGGIA. The whole CDR3 sequence reads CASGGDWGGIAEQFF.

This clone was seen only a few times. Genes here carry mouse names. The CDR3 end lies 4 residues beyond the end of the read and is filled in from the germline J gene. This sequence joins TRBV4 and TRBJ2-1, with 8 bases identical to TRBD2. CDR1 LGHDT and CDR2 YNNKQL come from the germline V gene (reference sequence). The V and J ends lost 3 bases and 3 bases, in that order; junction bases with no gene match: 1. The CDR3 covers 14 residues. The CDR3 spells CASSYLGGYAEQFF. The part of the CDR3 DNA that was read is TGTGCCAGCAGCTATCTGGGGGGCTATGCT.

In this sample, this clone turned up many times. Mouse names are used for the genes. The CDR3 end falls 4 residues outside the read, so it is completed with the germline J gene. The V gene is TRBV15, the J gene TRBJ1-1; no reliable D call. Trimming took 0 bases from V and 4 from J, leaving 15 bases between them. Germline assignment: CDR1 SGHND and CDR2 FRSKSL. The CDR3 consists of 16 residues. The CDR3 spells CASSLALEQISTEVFF. CDR3 DNA (partial): TGTGCCAGCAGTTTAGCGCTCGAACAGATCTCCACA.

The sample holds many counts of this clone. Any gene name here is a mouse gene name. The part of the CDR3 DNA that was read is TGTGCCAGCAGTGATGACTGGGGGGGCGCCGGTGCAGAA. Protein sequence: CASSDDWGGAGAE. The complete CDR3 sequence is CASSDDWGGAGAETLYF. The chain has TRBV13-3 and TRBJ2-3, with TRBD2 identical over 11 bases. Read data end 4 residues before the CDR3 end; the end is taken from the germline J gene. The V and J ends lost 0 bases and 1 base, in that order; junction bases with no gene match: 4. The CDR3 extends over 17 amino acids. Germline-derived CDR1 and CDR2 are NNHDY and SYVADS.

The sample holds many counts of this clone. The genes and germline here are from mouse. The CDR3 is cut off 4 residues early in the read; its end comes from the germline J gene. The chain employs TRBV19 and TRBJ2-2; 10 nucleotides align to TRBD1. The CDR3 extends over 16 amino acids. With V trimmed by 1 base and J by 6 bases, 6 bases remained unmatched. CDR1 FNHDT and CDR2 SITEND come from the germline V gene (reference sequence). The sequenced part of the CDR3 DNA is TGTGCCAGCAGTATATTGGACAGGGGGGGGTCCGGG. Its translation is CASSILDRGGSG. The full-length CDR3 reads as CASSILDRGGSGQLYF.

This clone appeared many times. TCRdb lists a protein that is different at residue 11 from the translated DNA; the protein given here uses the DNA translation. Germline and genes here are mouse. Other DNA sequences in the sample encode the same CDR3. The covered CDR3 bases are TGTGCCAGCAGTCCTACTGGTGGCCAAGACACC. It yields the protein CASSPTGGQDT. In full, the CDR3 is CASSPTGGQDTLYF. The rearrangement joins TRBV19 to TRBJ1-6; D gene unclear. The read halts 3 residues ahead of the CDR3 end, with the missing end drawn from the germline J gene. TRBJ1-6 is reported as an ORF; its role is uncertain. Germline loops: CDR1 FNHDT, CDR2 SITEND (reference sequence). The CDR3 consists of 14 residues.

Regarding this clone: Gene names and germline refer to mouse. CDR3 DNA (partial): TGCACCTGCAGTCTGGACAGGGGATCC. Translated: CTCSLDRGS. In full, the CDR3 reads CTCSLDRGSDYTF. V is TRBV1 and J is TRBJ1-2; 9 bases align to TRBD1. The read gets to within 4 residues of the CDR3 end, and the germline J gene fills in the rest. Germline CDR1 and CDR2: NSQYPW and LRSPGD (reference sequence). The CDR3 contains 13 residues.

About this clone itself: A far larger clone is one nucleotide away, so this likely arose from a read error. Germline and genes: mouse. The CDR3 goes on 4 residues after the read ends, and that part is filled in from the germline J gene. This chain uses TRBV5 with TRBJ2-2, with 8 bases lining up with TRBD1. In germline, CDR1 is LGHNA, CDR2 YNLKQL (reference sequence). The CDR3 contains 15 residues. The V segment lost 6 bases and the J segment 3 bases; nucleotides outside the gene matches: 6. Incomplete CDR3 DNA: TGTGCCAGCAGTACCAGGGGGCTAGACACCGGG. Protein sequence: CASSTRGLDTG. The full CDR3 protein is CASSTRGLDTGQLYF.

This clone was found a few times. At residue 12, TCRdb's protein disagrees with the DNA translation; the protein shown here derives from the DNA. A far larger clone is just one base off, so this is likely a read error. Gene labels here are mouse ones. The read ends 3 residues before the CDR3 terminus; that terminus is restored from the germline J gene. Other DNA sequences in this sample translate to the same CDR3. The gene calls are TRBV13-3 and TRBJ1-3; TRBD1 matches 8 bases. Germline CDR1 NNHDY, CDR2 SYVADS. Trimming removed 5 bases from V and 0 bases from J; junction bases left unmatched: 4. The CDR3 is 15 amino acids. The covered CDR3 bases are TGTGCCAGCAGCAACAGGGGGGGTTCTGGAAATACG. Encoded protein: CASSNRGGSGNT. The entire CDR3 protein reads CASSNRGGSGNTLYF.

There are many counts of this clone. Mouse germline and gene names are used. The CDR3 extends 4 residues past the end of the read, so its final part is completed from the germline J gene. V is TRBV19 and J is TRBJ2-4; a weak D match, TRBD2 (6 bases). Germline values: CDR1 FNHDT, CDR2 SITEND (reference sequence). CDR3 length equals 14 residues. The V end lost 1 base, the J end lost 1 base, and 7 bases lay between the germline ends. The sequenced CDR3 bases are TGTGCCAGCAGTATATCTGGGGGTCAAAAC. Protein sequence: CASSISGGQN. From start to end, the CDR3 is CASSISGGQNTLYF. The full variable domain, in which reference TRBV19 and TRBJ2-4 provide the parts outside the CDR3, is GGIITQTPKFLIGQEGQKLTLKCQQNFNHDTMYWYRQDSGKGLRLIYYSITENDLQKGDLSEGYDASREKKSSFSLTVTSAQKNEMAVFLCASSISGGQNTLYFGAGTRLSVL.

In this sample, this clone turned up many times. Mouse germline and gene names are used. The CDR3 end lies 4 residues beyond the end of the read and is filled in from the germline J gene. J is TRBJ2-2 and V is TRBV19; 7 positions match TRBD1. Per the germline V gene, CDR1 is FNHDT and CDR2 is SITEND (reference sequence). J gave up 2 bases and V 2 bases, and 0 bases lay outside the gene matches. This CDR3 contains 14 residues. CDR3: CASSIRGNTGQLYF. CDR3 bases read: TGTGCCAGCAGTATCAGGGGGAACACCGGG.